The T cell receptor beta chain under discussion was sequenced for a study of control samples from healthy donors and cancer patients (TCRdb year 2020). Only one count was recorded for this clone. Which antigen it targets is not known. Base qualities were left out, and no much larger clone turns up one base away. Library preparation employed the immunoSEQ multiplex PCR assay. TCRdb holds this immuneACCESS table with in-frame rearrangements only. Some clones are missing; in checked studies, unresolved V genes explain under half, and the rest has no known cause. This sample gives 65,000 to 100,000 clones in total; 90% to 95% of them show up just once. The ten largest clones capture 15% to 20% of the sample. A distance of 10 bases separates the germline ends of V and J, which lose 5 bases and 1 base respectively. Looking up the germline V gene yields CDR1 SGHTA and CDR2 FQGNSA. The CDR3 has 14 amino acids, counting the end cysteine and phenylalanine. The entry retains the CDR3 DNA only, 42 bases that are in frame from base 1.

This receptor was identified in a middle-aged man in good health. Sample: blood. This chain is built from TRBV7-2 and TRBJ2-3; no D gene is confidently identified. In nucleotide form, the sequence is TGTGCCAGCAGCCTAGTGTCGCGCACAGATACGCAGTATTTT. It translates as CASSLVSRTDTQYF.